This TCR beta chain derives from a study of Ad26.COV2.S vaccination and SARS-CoV-2 variants. The germline V and J ends were trimmed by 0 bases and 2 bases, with 10 bases remaining between them. The CDR3 extends over 15 amino acids. Germline CDR1 and CDR2: SGHTA and FQGNSA. Treatment reported: about 20 received Ad26.COV2.S at low or high dose, single or two shots; about five received placebo; per-sample allocation not given. Sampling took place 63 days after the first vaccine or placebo injection. Overall study findings and caveats: Those who received vaccine or placebo ended up with similar non-spike TCR breadth.

The repertoire was sequenced with immunoSEQ multiplex PCR; TCRdb's copy has only in-frame clones and lacks some. The sample has about 350,000 clones; less than 90% are singletons. A word on this clone: As yet, its antigen is unknown.

The sample in question was peripheral blood, obtained in a trial of Ad26.COV2.S vaccine versus placebo. The sequence was collected from a person aged 18-60 years who received the Ad26.COV2.S COVID-19 vaccine or a placebo. The chain recombines TRBV7-2 with TRBJ2-5; unclear D gene. The CDR3 here is CASSLAASVQETQYF. Written as DNA, the CDR3 is TGTGCCAGCAGCTTAGCGGCTAGTGTGCAAGAGACCCAGTACTTC.